These 27 T cell receptor beta chains were sequenced from one sample in a study of blood T cell dynamics during melanoma immunotherapy. Time point of the sample: pre-treatment baseline. TCRdb's copy holds only in-frame clones and misses some; the assay was immunoSEQ multiplex PCR. The repertoire consists of roughly 15,000 clones, with roughly 84% occurring once and the leading ten covering approximately 4.3%. The material sequenced was blood, taken from a patient treated with checkpoint blockade. The receptors derive from a human donor with melanoma.

The chain combines TRBV27 with TRBJ2-3; the D gene is possibly TRBD1 (6 bases). V gave up 10 bases and J gave up 6 bases, with 20 bases separating them. Per the germline V gene, CDR1 is MNHEY and CDR2 is SMNVEV (reference sequence). This CDR3 has 14 residues. The CDR3 spells CAIRPDRIRDTQYF. CDR3 nucleotides: TGTGCCATCAGACCCGACAGGATCAGGGATACGCAGTATTTT.

The rearrangement links TRBV6-5 to TRBJ1-6; D is ambiguous. Looked up from germline, CDR1 is MNHEY and CDR2 is SVGAGI. The V gene lost 8 bases and the J gene lost 9 bases, with 17 bases spanning the gap. CDR3 length: 14 residues. CDR3 DNA: TGTGCCAGCGAACCTCAAACTCGGTCTTCACCCCTCCACTTT. Residues: CASEPQTRSSPLHF.

V gene TRBV6-5 combines with J gene TRBJ2-7; TRBD1 aligns across 10 bases. The CDR3 has 15 residues. Germline CDR1 MNHEY, CDR2 SVGAGI. J lost 1 base, V lost 5 bases, and 5 bases had no gene match. For the CDR3, the DNA is TGTGCCAGCAGTCACCGGGACAGGGGATCCTACGAGCAGTACTTC. Translated, it gives CASSHRDRGSYEQYF.

The chain joins TRBV7-8 to TRBJ2-1; 9 nucleotides agree with TRBD2. This CDR3 is built from 16 residues. The germline gives CDR1 SGHVS, CDR2 FQNEAQ. The junction had 10 bases not matched to a gene; V was cut back by 3 bases and J by 7 bases. CDR3 sequence (DNA): TGTGCCAGCAGCTTGGTGGCGGGGGGGCCGGGGAATGAGCAGTTCTTC. Translated: CASSLVAGGPGNEQFF.

The rearrangement joins TRBV5-1 to TRBJ1-4; D remains unclear. V dropped 0 bases and J dropped 4 bases, with 7 bases sitting between them. The CDR3 extends over 14 amino acids. Germline lookup yields CDR1 SGHRS and CDR2 YFSETQ. CDR3: CASSLDVSNEKLFF. The CDR3 DNA reads as TGCGCCAGCAGCTTGGACGTCAGTAATGAAAAACTGTTTTTT.

The rearrangement uses TRBV19 and TRBJ2-1; no clear D gene. This CDR3 region has 13 residues. Trimming removed 3 bases at V and 6 bases at J, with 9 bases between. Germline CDR1 reads LNHDA; CDR2 reads SQIVND (reference sequence). Written as DNA, the CDR3 is TGTGCCAGTAGTATTGGTCTTACCAATGAGCAGTTCTTC. It specifies CASSIGLTNEQFF.

The V gene is TRBV27, the J gene TRBJ2-4; D remains ambiguous. Germline values: CDR1 MNHEY, CDR2 SMNVEV (reference sequence). Trimming took 4 bases from V and 5 from J, leaving 9 bases between them. CDR3 length: 13 amino acids. The CDR3 sequence: CASSSWTENIQYF. DNA for the CDR3: TGTGCCAGCAGTTCATGGACGGAAAACATTCAGTACTTC.

The chain uses TRBV28 and TRBJ2-5, with 11 bases lining up with TRBD2. Trimming removed 2 bases from V and 2 bases from J; junction bases left unmatched: 7. This CDR3 is built from 17 residues. CDR1 MDHEN and CDR2 SYDVKM come from the germline V gene. DNA of the CDR3: TGTGCCAGCAGTTTACTAGCGGGGGGCCGTAGGCAAGAGACCCAGTACTTC. This encodes CASSLLAGGRRQETQYF.

The chain has TRBV5-8 and TRBJ2-1; D unresolved. There are 13 residues in the CDR3. V was pared by 0 bases and J by 9 bases, with 10 bases between. Germline CDR1 is SGHTS and CDR2 is YDEGEE. CDR3 region: CASSLGLRREQFF. Written as DNA, the CDR3 is TGTGCCAGCAGCTTGGGGCTGCGGCGTGAGCAGTTCTTC.

The CDR3 nucleotides are TGCAGTGCTTACCTCGGGTACGAGCAGTACTTC. Its protein is CSAYLGYEQYF. V usage is TRBV20-1 and J usage is TRBJ2-7; no reliable D call. V shed 5 bases and J shed 4 bases, with 9 bases lying between them. Germline CDR1 reads DFQATT; CDR2 reads SNEGSKA (reference sequence). The CDR3 extends over 11 amino acids.

This chain uses TRBV10-1 with TRBJ1-5; D gene unclear. Per germline, CDR1 WNHNN and CDR2 SYGVQD (reference sequence). V was pared by 4 bases and J by 1 base, with 5 bases between. The CDR3 consists of 13 residues. CDR3 bases: TGCGCCAGCAGTGCCAACAGCAATCAGCCCCAGCATTTT. As protein: CASSANSNQPQHF.

J is TRBJ1-2 and V is TRBV9, with TRBD1 matching 10 bases. This CDR3 spans 17 amino acids. The germline CDR1 and CDR2 sequences are SGDLS and YYNGEE. V lost 4 bases and J lost 4; bases outside the gene matches: 13. CDR3 sequence: CASSTRPTGGGGYGYTF. DNA of the CDR3: TGTGCCAGCAGCACACGACCGACAGGGGGCGGAGGCTATGGCTACACCTTC.

V is TRBV27 and J is TRBJ1-1; D is undetermined. Germline V lookup: CDR1 MNHEY, CDR2 SMNVEV (reference sequence). V was shortened by 5 bases and J by 6 bases, with 22 bases between the two germline ends. The CDR3 totals 16 residues. CDR3 sequence: CASSHWAEMANSEAFF. The DNA for the CDR3 is TGTGCCAGCAGTCACTGGGCCGAGATGGCCAACTCTGAAGCTTTCTTT.

This chain connects TRBV7-2 to TRBJ2-7, with TRBD1 matching 7 bases. Germline CDR1 and CDR2: SGHTA and FQGNSA. CDR3 size: 12 residues. V gave up 5 bases and J gave up 4 bases; unmatched junction bases: 2. CDR3 loop: CASSRQGYEQYF. The CDR3 nucleotides are TGTGCCAGCAGCAGACAGGGTTACGAGCAGTACTTC. The full variable domain, its missing parts supplied by reference TRBV7-2 and TRBJ2-7, is GAGVSQSPSNKVTEKGKDVELRCDPISGHTALYWYRQSLGQGLEFLIYFQGNSAPDKSGLPSDRFSAERTGGSVSTLTIQRTQQEDSAVYLCASSRQGYEQYFGPGTRLTVT.

The chain couples TRBV10-3 to TRBJ1-2; the match to TRBD1 covers 9 bases. Trimming cost V 6 bases and J 4 bases; bases outside gene matches: 9. Germline V lookup: CDR1 ENHRY, CDR2 SYGVKD. CDR3 length equals 15 residues. Written as DNA, the CDR3 is TGTGCCATCAGCGGGACAGGGACCTATAGCTATGGCTACACCTTC. Translated, it gives CAISGTGTYSYGYTF.

The gene calls are TRBV6-5 and TRBJ2-7, with D tentatively TRBD1 (7 bases). Trimming left V 2 bases short and J 8 bases short, with 22 bases between. The germline gives CDR1 MNHEY, CDR2 SVGAGI. CDR3 length equals 16 residues. The CDR3: CASSYRRAGGPGKQYF. CDR3 sequence (DNA): TGTGCCAGCAGTTACCGGCGCGCAGGGGGGCCGGGAAAGCAGTACTTC.

The genes are TRBV6-1 and TRBJ1-5; a possible D gene is TRBD1 (5 bases). Per the germline V gene, CDR1 is MNHNS and CDR2 is SASEGT. Trimming took 8 bases from V and 2 from J, leaving 7 bases between them. This CDR3 has 12 amino acids. DNA for the CDR3: TGTGCCAGCCAGGGTGGCAATCAGCCCCAGCATTTT. As protein: CASQGGNQPQHF.

The CDR3 DNA is TGTGCCAGCAGGGGCACAGGGGCCAATGAGCAGTTCTTC. Amino acid sequence: CASRGTGANEQFF. The rearrangement links TRBV7-9 to TRBJ2-1; 7 bases fit TRBD1. J lost 6 bases, V lost 6 bases, and 5 bases had no gene match. The CDR3 loop spans 13 amino acids. Germline CDR1 and CDR2: SEHNR and FQNEAQ (reference sequence). The full variable domain, rest sourced from reference TRBV7-9 and TRBJ2-1, is DTGVSQNPRHKITKRGQNVTFRCDPISEHNRLYWYRQTLGQGPEFLTYFQNEAQLEKSRLLSDRFSAERPKGSFSTLEIQRTEQGDSAMYLCASRGTGANEQFFGPGTRLTVL.

The V and J genes are TRBV5-1 and TRBJ2-1; 7 bases fit TRBD1. V gave up 3 bases and J gave up 3 bases; unmatched junction bases: 9. Germline assignment: CDR1 SGHRS and CDR2 YFSETQ. The CDR3 is 16 residues long. The CDR3 DNA is TGCGCCAGCAGCTGGGGCGACAGGGCAGGCTACAATGAGCAGTTCTTC. Its protein is CASSWGDRAGYNEQFF.

This sequence joins TRBV7-2 and TRBJ1-2; D is uncertain. Trimming pared 6 bases from V and 4 bases from J, leaving 15 bases between. The CDR3 loop spans 14 amino acids. CDR1 and CDR2 (germline): SGHTA, FQGNSA. The CDR3 coding sequence is TGTGCCAGCAGGCCAAAGGGCGTCACCTATGGCTACACCTTC. Protein product: CASRPKGVTYGYTF.

This chain links TRBV6-1 with TRBJ1-5; D remains ambiguous. Looked up from germline, CDR1 is MNHNS and CDR2 is SASEGT. V was clipped by 6 bases and J by 9 bases, with 18 bases between them. The CDR3 has 14 residues. The CDR3 sequence: CASRDRAVQGPQHF. Here the CDR3 DNA reads TGTGCCAGCAGAGATAGGGCCGTTCAAGGGCCCCAGCATTTT.

CDR3 residues: CASKIAGADTDTQYF. In nucleotides, the CDR3 is TGCGCCAGCAAGATAGCGGGGGCCGACACAGATACGCAGTATTTT. The chain has TRBV5-1 and TRBJ2-3; 9 bases align to TRBD2. The V and J ends lost 6 bases and 2 bases, in that order; junction bases with no gene match: 7. The CDR3 is 15 residues long. Per germline, CDR1 SGHRS and CDR2 YFSETQ.

J is TRBJ2-7 and V is TRBV2, with 9 bases lining up with TRBD1. Germline values: CDR1 SNHLY, CDR2 FYNNEI. V lost 6 bases and J lost 5; bases outside the gene matches: 5. This CDR3 is 13 amino acids long. DNA for the CDR3: TGTGCCAGCAGGGGACAGGGAGACAACGAGCAGTACTTC. Amino acids: CASRGQGDNEQYF.

The rearrangement joins TRBV5-1 to TRBJ1-1; D is unclear. Between the trimmed V and J ends, which lost 3 bases and 1 base, there was a span of 10 bases. The CDR3 runs to 14 residues. Germline V gene lookup returns CDR1 SGHRS and CDR2 YFSETQ. CDR3 residues: CASSSRIPNTEAFF. The CDR3 bases are TGCGCCAGCAGCTCCCGGATCCCGAACACTGAAGCTTTCTTT.

The chain links TRBV14 to TRBJ2-5; D tentatively reads TRBD1 or TRBD2 (6 bases each). The J call may be in error: the DNA end matches TRBJ2-7 better. The CDR3 runs to 14 residues. The germline CDR1 and CDR2 sequences are SGHDN and FVKESK. The CDR3 DNA reads TGTGCCAGCAGCCTTACAGGGAGGCTCTACGAGCAGTACTTC. Encoded protein: CASSLTGRLYEQYF.

The chain couples TRBV27 to TRBJ1-4; TRBD1 aligns across 10 bases. Germline V lookup: CDR1 MNHEY, CDR2 SMNVEV (reference sequence). CDR3 length equals 14 residues. After removal of 8 bases from V and 6 bases from J, the junction contained 6 bases not matched to a gene. The chain's CDR3 is CASADRGLDEKLFF. CDR3 DNA: TGTGCCAGCGCCGACAGGGGGCTCGATGAAAAACTGTTTTTT.

This clone was counted only a few times. The J gene is TRBJ1-1, the V gene TRBV9, with 8 positions matching TRBD1. The trim removed 0 bases at V and 1 base at J, leaving 8 bases unmatched. CDR1 and CDR2 (germline): SGDLS, YYNGEE. The CDR3 totals 17 residues. The CDR3 loop reads CASSVEAGGHGNTEAFF. CDR3 in DNA: TGTGCCAGCAGCGTAGAGGCAGGGGGCCATGGGAACACTGAAGCTTTCTTT.